What follows are 17 T cell receptor beta chains derived from one specimen sequenced in a study of OX40 agonist ivuxolimab in advanced cancers. The library was generated by the immunoSEQ multiplex PCR assay. TCRdb holds this immuneACCESS table with in-frame rearrangements only. Some clones are missing; in checked studies, unresolved V genes explain under half, and the rest has no known cause. In all, the sample holds some 50,000 clones, and about 81% of those were seen once. The ten largest clones add up to nearly 0.7% of the sample. The material sequenced was CD4+ or CD8+ T cells sorted from blood, taken in a trial of the OX40 agonist ivuxolimab. The origin of the receptors is an adult with an advanced solid tumor such as melanoma, head and neck, liver or kidney cancer.

The rearrangement uses TRBV4-2 and TRBJ2-5; possible D gene TRBD2, 7 bases. Trimming stripped 2 bases from V and 4 bases from J, with 14 bases between. Per germline, CDR1 LGHNA and CDR2 YNFKEQ. This CDR3 has 15 residues. Written as DNA, the CDR3 is TGTGCCAGCAGCCAAACGGGGGGCGGGGGAGAGACCCAGTACTTC. It specifies CASSQTGGGGETQYF.

This clone showed up just a few times. The rearrangement uses TRBV6-1 and TRBJ1-5; perhaps TRBD1 as D (6 bases). From germline, CDR1 is MNHNS and CDR2 SASEGT. The CDR3 covers 14 residues. Trimming left V 6 bases short and J 3 bases short, with 12 bases between. The CDR3 sequence: CASRPGQTNQPQHF. The DNA of the CDR3 is TGTGCCAGCAGACCTGGACAGACCAATCAGCCCCAGCATTTT.

This sequence joins TRBV11-2 and TRBJ2-1; TRBD1 matches at 8 bases. The CDR3 sequence is 17 residues long. The V segment lost 1 base and the J segment 7 bases; nucleotides outside the gene matches: 12. Germline CDR1 reads SGHAT; CDR2 reads FQNNGV. The CDR3 sequence is CASSLVLTGTGRNEQFF. CDR3 sequence (DNA): TGTGCCAGCAGCTTAGTCCTCACAGGGACAGGTCGAAATGAGCAGTTCTTC.

The V call is TRBV5-1, the J call TRBJ1-4, with D perhaps matching TRBD1 (5 bases). The CDR3 runs to 15 residues. From germline, CDR1 is SGHRS and CDR2 YFSETQ. V was clipped by 7 bases and J by 7 bases, with 20 bases between them. For the CDR3, the DNA is TGCGCCAGCCGAAGTTCAGGGAAGAGCGGTGAAAAACTGTTTTTT. It encodes CASRSSGKSGEKLFF.

This chain connects TRBV19 to TRBJ1-5, with TRBD1 identical over 12 bases. Germline-derived CDR1 and CDR2 are LNHDA and SQIVND (reference sequence). V was clipped by 5 bases and J by 7 bases; unmatched bases: 6. The CDR3 runs 15 residues. The CDR3 DNA follows: TGTGCCAGTAGTGGGGGGACAGGGGGCGGGCAGCCCCAGCATTTT. It yields the protein CASSGGTGGGQPQHF. Complete variable domain (other parts from reference TRBV19 and TRBJ1-5): DGGITQSPKYLFRKEGQNVTLSCEQNLNHDAMYWYRQDPGQGLRLIYYSQIVNDFQKGDIAEGYSVSREKKESFPLTVTSAQKNPTAFYLCASSGGTGGGQPQHFGDGTRLSIL.

J is TRBJ2-3 and V is TRBV11-1; D is possibly TRBD1 or TRBD2 (5 bases each). V shed 5 bases and J shed 6 bases, with 18 bases lying between them. The germline V gene encodes CDR1 SGHAT and CDR2 FQDESV (reference sequence). The CDR3 runs 15 residues. CDR3 bases: TGTGCCAGCAGCACCCGGGCCGGGACGGCGGATACGCAGTATTTT. It encodes CASSTRAGTADTQYF.

The V call is TRBV5-4, the J call TRBJ2-3; TRBD2 is a possible D gene (6 bases). V shed 4 bases and J shed 0 bases, with 12 bases lying between them. This CDR3 is 15 amino acids long. From germline, CDR1 is SGHNT and CDR2 YYREEE (reference sequence). CDR3 sequence (DNA): TGTGCCAGCAGCCGGCCGGGGGTTAGCACAGATACGCAGTATTTT. It specifies CASSRPGVSTDTQYF.

This rearrangement joins TRBV6-5 to TRBJ1-2; D is unresolved. CDR3 length: 11 amino acids. Germline V CDR1 and CDR2: MNHEY, SVGAGI. Trimming removed 4 bases from V and 8 bases from J, with 8 bases in between. The CDR3: CASSFRGGYTF. DNA of the CDR3: TGTGCCAGCAGTTTTAGAGGAGGCTACACCTTC.

This clone was detected once. The chain uses TRBV6-6 and TRBJ1-1; TRBD1 aligns across 7 bases. J was trimmed by 0 bases and V by 7 bases; bases with no gene match: 5. From germline, CDR1 is MNHNY and CDR2 SVGAGI (reference sequence). The length of the CDR3 is 14 residues. CDR3 loop: CASTRQGMNTEAFF. The CDR3 DNA is TGTGCCAGCACCCGACAGGGTATGAACACTGAAGCTTTCTTT.

The chain recombines TRBV9 with TRBJ1-2; no clear D. The CDR3 sequence is 13 residues long. Germline V gives CDR1 SGDLS, CDR2 YYNGEE. V lost 0 bases, J lost 3 bases, and 6 bases lay in between. The CDR3 spells CASSVDVDYGYTF. The DNA of the CDR3 is TGTGCCAGCAGCGTAGACGTTGACTATGGCTACACCTTC.

The genes are TRBV2 and TRBJ2-3, with D perhaps TRBD2 (5 bases). V was cut by 7 bases and J by 5 bases, with 13 bases left in between. The CDR3 loop spans 13 amino acids. In germline, CDR1 is SNHLY, CDR2 FYNNEI. The CDR3 protein is CASMRDAGDTQYF. CDR3 bases: TGTGCCAGCATGCGCGATGCGGGAGATACGCAGTATTTT.

The chain uses TRBV7-6 and TRBJ1-6; possible D gene TRBD1, 5 bases. Germline CDR1 reads SGHVS; CDR2 reads FNYEAQ. There are 14 residues in the CDR3. The V end lost 4 bases, the J end lost 4 bases, and 8 bases lay between the germline ends. As DNA, the CDR3 is TGTGCCAGCAGCTCCGACAGTTATAATTCACCCCTCCACTTT. This sequence encodes CASSSDSYNSPLHF.

V usage is TRBV6-5 and J usage is TRBJ1-6; 8 bases fit TRBD1. Germline CDR1 reads MNHEY; CDR2 reads SVGAGI. With 5 bases clipped from V and 5 bases from J, the junction kept 2 bases outside the gene matches. The CDR3 runs 14 residues. CDR3 amino acids: CASSRGQDNSPLHF. The CDR3 nucleotides read TGTGCCAGCAGTCGGGGACAGGATAATTCACCCCTCCACTTT.

Written as DNA, the CDR3 is TGCGCCAGCAGCTTGTTCCCAGATACGCAGTATTTT. Its protein is CASSLFPDTQYF. The genes are TRBV5-1 and TRBJ2-3; D unclear. The CDR3 runs 12 residues. V dropped 1 base and J dropped 4 bases, with 4 bases sitting between them. Germline V gene data show CDR1 as SGHRS and CDR2 as YFSETQ.

The chain uses TRBV7-8 and TRBJ2-7; D not resolved. Germline V gives CDR1 SGHVS, CDR2 FQNEAQ. The CDR3 sequence is 16 residues long. V lost 4 bases to trimming and J lost 0 bases, with 16 bases between them. The CDR3 region has the DNA TGTGCCAGCAGCTCAACCTCAGGACGGAGCTCCTACGAGCAGTACTTC. It specifies CASSSTSGRSSYEQYF.

The chain employs TRBV27 and TRBJ2-7, with no clear D. This CDR3 is built from 13 residues. CDR1 MNHEY and CDR2 SMNVEV come from the germline V gene (reference sequence). V lost 0 bases and J lost 3, with 6 bases in between. In DNA form, the CDR3 reads TGTGCCAGCAGTTTATCAGGTATCTACGAGCAGTACTTC. Its protein product is CASSLSGIYEQYF.

The chain uses TRBV9 and TRBJ2-3, with 7 bases aligning to TRBD2. This CDR3 contains 16 residues. Germline trimming cut 0 bases from V and 1 base from J; bases unmatched to any gene: 5. Germline CDR1 and CDR2: SGDLS and YYNGEE. The CDR3 protein is CASSVAPRGGTDTQYF. The DNA of the CDR3 is TGTGCCAGCAGCGTAGCCCCCCGGGGGGGCACAGATACGCAGTATTTT.